Listed here are 10 T cell receptor beta chains from one sample, sequenced in a study of T-cell memory formation after mild COVID-19. In TCRdb, the 5' RACE reads were re-called with MiXCR into one record per CDR3 protein. The data hold hundreds of thousands of distinct CDR3 sequences, with about 18% observed a single time. The sequenced sample consisted of PBMCs or a T cell subset sorted from them (not recorded which). These receptors were obtained from an adult woman who had mild COVID-19 (a few samples of this study predate the infection). Cell type and time point are not known.

This clonotype was counted at least ten times. The V gene is TRBV29-1, the J gene TRBJ2-5; D is possibly TRBD1 or TRBD2 (5 bases each). With 4 bases removed from V and 5 bases from J, the gap between germline ends came to 11 bases. The CDR3 is made up of 12 amino acids. Germline CDR1 SQVTM, CDR2 ANQGSEA. Here the CDR3 DNA reads TGCAGCGTTGTTCCCGAGGGGGAGACCCAGTACTTC. Translation: CSVVPEGETQYF.

There are many counts of this clonotype. The chain carries TRBV7-2 and TRBJ2-3; no definite D call. The V end lost 5 bases, the J end lost 5 bases, and 8 bases lay between the germline ends. This CDR3 contains 12 residues. Germline CDR1 reads SGHTA; CDR2 reads FQGNSA. The CDR3 DNA reads as TGTGCCAGCAGCCCACAGATAGATACGCAGTATTTT. This translates into CASSPQIDTQYF.

This clonotype occurred a few times. This chain uses TRBV7-2 with TRBJ2-5; D remains ambiguous. Trimming stripped 1 base from V and 0 bases from J, with 12 bases between. Per the germline V gene, CDR1 is SGHTA and CDR2 is FQGNSA. CDR3 length: 16 residues. The CDR3 loop reads CASSLGGRSYQETQYF. The CDR3 DNA reads TGTGCCAGCAGCTTAGGAGGACGGTCATACCAAGAGACCCAGTACTTC. Based on the CDR3 plus reference TRBV7-2 and TRBJ2-5, the full variable domain is GAGVSQSPSNKVTEKGKDVELRCDPISGHTALYWYRQSLGQGLEFLIYFQGNSAPDKSGLPSDRFSAERTGGSVSTLTIQRTQQEDSAVYLCASSLGGRSYQETQYFGPGTRLLVL.

This clonotype was recorded many times. The chain carries TRBV7-9 and TRBJ2-3; D uncertain. The CDR3 consists of 14 residues. The germline CDR1 and CDR2 sequences are SEHNR and FQNEAQ (reference sequence). With 7 bases removed from V and 0 bases from J, the gap between germline ends came to 11 bases. CDR3: CASTGTYSTDTQYF. CDR3 nucleotides: TGTGCCAGCACCGGAACTTACAGCACAGATACGCAGTATTTT.

This clonotype was counted a few times. The V call is TRBV5-1, the J call TRBJ1-2, with TRBD1 matching over 7 bases. The CDR3 extends over 13 amino acids. CDR1 and CDR2 from the germline V gene are SGHRS and YFSETQ. The V and J ends lost 5 bases and 6 bases, in that order; junction bases with no gene match: 7. Here the CDR3 reads CASSSDRADGYTF. In DNA form, the CDR3 reads TGCGCCAGCAGTTCCGACAGGGCCGATGGCTACACCTTC.

This clonotype was counted only a few times. The CDR3 coding sequence is TGTGCCAGCAGTCAAATGACCGGGACCAACTACGAGCAGTACTTC. The encoded protein is CASSQMTGTNYEQYF. This rearrangement joins TRBV2 to TRBJ2-7; D may be TRBD1 or TRBD2 (5 bases each). The germline gives CDR1 SNHLY, CDR2 FYNNEI. This CDR3 has 15 residues. V was shortened by 5 bases and J by 3 bases, with 17 bases between the two germline ends. The variable domain in full, completed from reference TRBV2 and TRBJ2-7, reads EPEVTQTPSHQVTQMGQEVILRCVPISNHLYFYWYRQILGQKVEFLVSFYNNEISEKSEIFDDQFSVERPDGSNFTLKIRSTKLEDSAMYFCASSQMTGTNYEQYFGPGTRLTVT.

This chain uses TRBV20-1 with TRBJ2-4; a weak D match, TRBD1 (5 bases). The CDR3 extends over 15 amino acids. V was clipped by 6 bases and J by 0 bases, with 15 bases between them. The germline gives CDR1 DFQATT, CDR2 SNEGSKA (reference sequence). The CDR3 nucleotides are TGCAGTGCCATCCATAGGGGTCTAGCCAAAAACATTCAGTACTTC. The encoded protein is CSAIHRGLAKNIQYF.

This clonotype was seen more than once but under ten times. The gene calls are TRBV20-1 and TRBJ1-1; no clear D. Germline loops: CDR1 DFQATT, CDR2 SNEGSKA (reference sequence). Trimming removed 6 bases at V and 1 base at J, with 9 bases between. The CDR3 is 12 residues long. CDR3 sequence (DNA): TGCAGTGCAGGATGGGGGAACACTGAAGCTTTCTTT. It translates to CSAGWGNTEAFF.

V usage is TRBV19 and J usage is TRBJ2-3, with a tentative D call TRBD2 (6 bases). V lost 7 bases, J lost 3 bases, and 14 bases lay in between. The germline gives CDR1 LNHDA, CDR2 SQIVND (reference sequence). The CDR3 totals 14 residues. The CDR3 bases are TGTGCCAGTATGATAACGGGAGTGACAGATACGCAGTATTTT. It is translated as CASMITGVTDTQYF.

Ten or more counts support this clonotype. The chain joins TRBV5-5 to TRBJ1-3, with D tentatively TRBD1 (6 bases). CDR1 SGHKS and CDR2 YYEKEE come from the germline V gene (reference sequence). This CDR3 spans 14 amino acids. Trimming stripped 5 bases from V and 1 base from J, with 10 bases between. The CDR3 sequence is CASSVGASGNTIYF. The CDR3 nucleotides are TGTGCCAGCAGTGTGGGGGCTTCTGGAAACACCATATATTTT.